This T cell receptor (beta chain) was captured by sequencing in a study of shared clonotypes between healthy human individuals. The V and J ends lost 8 bases and 4 bases respectively, with 18 bases between them. This CDR3 has 15 amino acids. Germline V gene lookup returns CDR1 MNHEY and CDR2 SMNVEV (reference sequence). Of note for this clone: What it recognizes is unknown.

CD45RA+ naive and CD45RA-negative memory subsets were separated from CD4+ cells. Each sorted subset replicate got 200 ng genomic DNA, tens of thousands of genomes. Profiling relied on immunoSEQ multiplex PCR, and the TCRdb table lists in-frame clones only, not all of them. The sample records 1.4 million or so clones, less than 99% being singletons. Whole-study findings and limits: Generation probabilities were higher for clonotypes shared across all four sorted-subset donors than for unshared ones. Rarefaction analysis demonstrated incomplete sorted-subset sequencing notwithstanding large depth.

The chain employs TRBV27 and TRBJ1-3, with a weak D call TRBD1 (5 bases). Sequenced material: naive CD4+ T cells sorted from blood. Subset: CD45RA+ positively selected. This receptor was identified in a young man in good health. The CDR3 coding sequence is TGTGCCAGCCGCGCATTGGGAGGGGTGGGAAACACCATATATTTT. Protein product: CASRALGGVGNTIYF.